Included here is one T cell receptor beta chain sequence, with context. This entry belongs to a study of graft-versus-host responses after intestinal transplantation. Overall study: Induction using anti-thymocyte globulin, followed by tacrolimus and steroids for 3 to 4 years, was given to all recipients.

TCRdb's table, derived via immunoSEQ multiplex PCR, lists solely in-frame clones and lacks some. This sample has 12,000 to 15,000 clones; 77% occur once, and the top ten carry 3.5% to 4%. Germline V gene data show CDR1 as MDHEN and CDR2 as SYDVKM. This CDR3 has 13 amino acids. V was pared by 8 bases and J by 5 bases, with 13 bases between. Investigators treated the graft tissue so that it released intraepithelial and lamina propria lymphocytes. Sequencing was performed on ileum tissue, taken about four weeks after intestinal transplant. The TCR originated in a human patient who received an intestinal transplant, so some T cells may come from the graft donor. V usage is TRBV28 and J usage is TRBJ2-1; weak D call: TRBD2 (6 bases). The CDR3 nucleotides are TGTGCCAGCCTAGCGTCCCCTAACAATGAGCAGTTCTTC. It codes for CASLASPNNEQFF. Looking up the rest from reference TRBV28 and TRBJ2-1 gives the full variable domain: DVKVTQSSRYLVKRTGEKVFLECVQDMDHENMFWYRQDPGLGLRLIYFSYDVKMKEKGDIPEGYSVSREKKERFSLILESASTNQTSMYLCASLASPNNEQFFGPGTRLTVL.